The rows below give T cell receptor beta chains drawn from one sample of a study of T cell responses to AZD1222 COVID-19 vaccine. Data came from immunoSEQ multiplex PCR; TCRdb stores just in-frame clones and leaves some out. The sample has about 100,000 clones, 88% seen once. The sequences come from peripheral blood, collected on day 0 of AZD1222 vaccination. These receptor sequences come from an adult in good health. Both conserved end residues are part of each CDR3. A D gene is named only where the DNA matches it firmly. Only some rows state a clone size, as once, few, many or a class for expanded clones.

TRBV5-6,.,TRBD1,TRBJ2-2,TGTGCCAGCAGCGCTGCCGGGACAGGGAACACCGGGGAGCTGTTTTTT,CASSAAGTGNTGELFF
TRBV2,.,.,TRBJ1-5,TGTGCCAGCAGGACAGGCCCGTCAGAGCCCCAGCATTTT,CASRTGPSEPQHF
TRBV7-9,few,TRBD1,TRBJ1-6,TGTGCCAGCAGCTCAATTAGGGGGCAGAATTCACCCCTCCACTTT,CASSSIRGQNSPLHF
TRBV2,.,TRBD2,TRBJ2-1,TGTGCCAGCAGGGAAACTAGCGGGAGGAGAGGTGAGCAGTTCTTC,CASRETSGRRGEQFF
TRBV30,.,.,TRBJ2-1,TGTGCCTGGAGTGTTGGGGGCGAGCAGTTCTTC,CAWSVGGEQFF
TRBV11-3,.,.,TRBJ2-1,TGTGCCAGCAGCCCCATAAACCAGTACAATGAGCAGTTCTTC,CASSPINQYNEQFF
TRBV30,.,TRBD2,TRBJ2-5,TGTGCCTGGAGAGCCAGCGGGAGGGTGGAGACCCAGTACTTC,CAWRASGRVETQYF
TRBV28,once,.,TRBJ2-3,TGTGCCAGCAGTTCGCCCTCAGATACGCAGTATTTT,CASSSPSDTQYF
TRBV4-3,.,TRBD1,TRBJ1-6,TGCGCCAGCAGCCAAGGGACAGGGGGTAATTCACCCCTCCACTTT,CASSQGTGGNSPLHF
TRBV7-2,.,TRBD2,TRBJ2-3,TGTGCCAGCATCCTGACTAGCGCCTACACAGATACGCAGTATTTT,CASILTSAYTDTQYF
TRBV9,.,.,TRBJ1-3,TGTGCCAGCAGGGGAGGGGGCTCTGGAAACACCATATATTTT,CASRGGGSGNTIYF
TRBV28,.,TRBD2,TRBJ2-3,TGTGCCAGCAGTTTATACCCTCCTGGTGTAGCGGGAGATCAAGATACGCAGTATTTT,CASSLYPPGVAGDQDTQYF
TRBV7-6,.,.,TRBJ2-2,TGTGCCAGCAGCGAGGGCGATCGGACCGGGGAGCTGTTTTTT,CASSEGDRTGELFF
TRBV6-5,.,.,TRBJ1-4,TGTGCCAGCAGTTCAGGGGAAACTAATGAAAAACTGTTTTTT,CASSSGETNEKLFF
TRBV27,.,TRBD1,TRBJ2-4,TGTGCCAGCAGCGGGACAGGGGCTCTTCGGGCCAAAAACATTCAGTACTTC,CASSGTGALRAKNIQYF
TRBV5-1,.,TRBD2,TRBJ2-1,TGCGCCAGCAGCGCCGGGACTACCCGCAGTGAGCAGTTCTTC,CASSAGTTRSEQFF
TRBV7-8,.,.,TRBJ2-1,TGTGCCAGCAGCTTGCGGGACCAGTCGTTTAATGAGCAGTTCTTC,CASSLRDQSFNEQFF
TRBV5-1,.,TRBD1,TRBJ2-1,TGCGCCAGCAGCTTTCCCGACGGGGCGTTCAGGGGGAGCTCCTACAATGAGCAGTTCTTC,CASSFPDGAFRGSSYNEQFF
TRBV7-8,.,TRBD1,TRBJ2-1,TGTGCCAGCAGCTTAGTTGGGACAGGCGCTAACAATGAGCAGTTCTTC,CASSLVGTGANNEQFF
TRBV5-6,.,.,TRBJ1-5,TGTGCCAGCAGCTTGGCGGGGTATGGCAATCAGCCCCAGCATTTT,CASSLAGYGNQPQHF
TRBV5-6,.,.,TRBJ1-1,TGTGCCAGCAGCTTGGCCGGCGGGGCTATGAACACTGAAGCTTTCTTT,CASSLAGGAMNTEAFF
TRBV5-4,.,.,TRBJ1-2,TGTGCCAGCAGCTTTGCCGGGACTCACTATGGCTACACCTTC,CASSFAGTHYGYTF
TRBV28,.,.,TRBJ2-7,TGTGCCAGCAGTTTAGACAGACGAGGCTACGAGCAGTACTTC,CASSLDRRGYEQYF
TRBV5-1,.,.,TRBJ1-1,TGCGCCAGCAGCTTGGGGGCAATAAACACTGAAGCTTTCTTT,CASSLGAINTEAFF
TRBV30,.,.,TRBJ2-4,TGTGCCTGGAAACCCCTGGGGCAGGAGGACATTCAGTACTTC,CAWKPLGQEDIQYF
TRBV6-2/TRBV6-3,few,TRBD1,TRBJ1-5,TGTGCCAGCAGTAGCAGGGGGGCTCATTATAGCAATCAGCCCCAGCATTTT,CASSSRGAHYSNQPQHF
TRBV14,.,.,TRBJ2-3,TGTGCCAGCAGCCAAGATTGGGTAACAGAAGTCACAGATACGCAGTATTTT,CASSQDWVTEVTDTQYF
TRBV7-2,.,.,TRBJ1-6,TGTGCCAGCAGCAGAAACAGCGGACAGAATAATTCACCCCTCCACTTT,CASSRNSGQNNSPLHF
TRBV30,.,.,TRBJ1-3,TGTGCCTGGACCATATCAGGGGCACTGGCTGGAAACACCATATATTTT,CAWTISGALAGNTIYF
TRBV7-8,few,TRBD2,TRBJ2-3,TGTGCCAGCAGCTTAGTCCTAGCGGCAGATACGCAGTATTTT,CASSLVLAADTQYF
TRBV28,once,TRBD1,TRBJ2-7,TGTGCCAGCAGTCCCTCCGGGACAGGTAGCTACGAGCAGTACTTC,CASSPSGTGSYEQYF
TRBV5-1,.,TRBD1,TRBJ1-2,TGCGCCAGCAGCACGGGACAGGCACGCGGCTACACCTTC,CASSTGQARGYTF
TRBV5-5,.,TRBD1,TRBJ2-7,TGTGCCAGCAGCTCCGACGGGACAGGGGGTAGGTACGAGCAGTACTTC,CASSSDGTGGRYEQYF
TRBV30,.,.,TRBJ1-1,TGTGCCTGGCGGGGGAGCCGAGGGGTGAACACTGAAGCTTTCTTT,CAWRGSRGVNTEAFF
TRBV5-1,.,.,TRBJ1-3,TGCGCCAGCAGCTTGGTTCAGGGACGCTCTGGAAACACCATATATTTT,CASSLVQGRSGNTIYF
TRBV5-6,.,TRBD1,TRBJ2-1,TGTGCCAGCAGTCCCAAGGACAGGGTTAGGAATGAGCAGTTCTTC,CASSPKDRVRNEQFF
TRBV28,.,TRBD1,TRBJ1-2,TGTGCCAGCAAACCCATCGACAGGGGGGCCTATGGCTACACCTTC,CASKPIDRGAYGYTF
TRBV2,.,.,TRBJ1-1,TGTGCCAGCAGTCCCGACGGGAACACTGAAGCTTTCTTT,CASSPDGNTEAFF
TRBV9,.,TRBD1,TRBJ2-7,TGTGCCAGCAGCGCTGGACAGGGGACCTACGAGCAGTACTTC,CASSAGQGTYEQYF
TRBV6-1,once,TRBD2,TRBJ2-3,TGTGCCAGCAGTGAATTAGCGGGAGGGCCTTATACGCAGTATTTT,CASSELAGGPYTQYF
TRBV10-3,.,.,TRBJ2-2,TGTGCCATCAGTGAGTCGGAGGAAGCCGGGGAGCTGTTTTTT,CAISESEEAGELFF
TRBV19,few,.,TRBJ1-1,TGTGCCAGTACCGACGACTTTTTTGGAAACACTGAAGCTTTCTTT,CASTDDFFGNTEAFF
TRBV5-1,.,.,TRBJ2-1,TGCGCCAGCAGCTTGGGGCAGGGCTCCTACAATGAGCAGTTCTTC,CASSLGQGSYNEQFF
TRBV7-2,once,TRBD1,TRBJ2-3,TGTGCCAGCAGCTTTAACAGGGGGTCTTTGGGTACGCAGTATTTT,CASSFNRGSLGTQYF
TRBV7-3,once,.,TRBJ2-6,TGTGCCAGCAGCTTAGTCGGACCGGGGGGCTTCTCTGGGGCCAACGTCCTGACTTTC,CASSLVGPGGFSGANVLTF